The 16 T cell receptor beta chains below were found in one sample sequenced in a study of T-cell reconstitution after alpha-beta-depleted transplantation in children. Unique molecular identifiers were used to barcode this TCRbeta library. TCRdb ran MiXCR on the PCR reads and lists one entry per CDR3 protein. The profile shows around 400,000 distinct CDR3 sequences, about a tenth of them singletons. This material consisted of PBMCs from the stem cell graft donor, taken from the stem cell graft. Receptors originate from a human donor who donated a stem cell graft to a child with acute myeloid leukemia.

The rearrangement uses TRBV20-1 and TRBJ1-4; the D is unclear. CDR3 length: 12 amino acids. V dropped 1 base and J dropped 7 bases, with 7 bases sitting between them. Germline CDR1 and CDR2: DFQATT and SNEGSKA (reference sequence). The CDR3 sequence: CSARGGTEKLFF. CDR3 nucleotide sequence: TGCAGTGCTAGAGGCGGTACTGAAAAACTGTTTTTT.

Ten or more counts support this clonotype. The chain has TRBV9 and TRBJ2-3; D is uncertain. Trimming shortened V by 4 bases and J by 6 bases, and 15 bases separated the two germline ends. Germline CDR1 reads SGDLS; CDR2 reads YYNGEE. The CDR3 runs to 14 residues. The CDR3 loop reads CASSFGTATDTQYF. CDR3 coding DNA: TGTGCCAGCAGCTTCGGTACGGCCACGGATACGCAGTATTTT. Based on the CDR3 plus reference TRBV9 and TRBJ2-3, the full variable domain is DSGVTQTPKHLITATGQRVTLRCSPRSGDLSVYWYQQSLDQGLQFLIQYYNGEERAKGNILERFSAQQFPDLHSELNLSSLELGDSALYFCASSFGTATDTQYFGPGTRLTVL.

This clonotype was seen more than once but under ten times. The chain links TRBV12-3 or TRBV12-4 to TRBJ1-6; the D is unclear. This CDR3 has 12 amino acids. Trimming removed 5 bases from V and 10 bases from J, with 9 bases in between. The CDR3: CASSRADSPLHF. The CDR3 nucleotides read TGTGCCAGCAGTCGAGCAGACTCACCCCTCCACTTT.

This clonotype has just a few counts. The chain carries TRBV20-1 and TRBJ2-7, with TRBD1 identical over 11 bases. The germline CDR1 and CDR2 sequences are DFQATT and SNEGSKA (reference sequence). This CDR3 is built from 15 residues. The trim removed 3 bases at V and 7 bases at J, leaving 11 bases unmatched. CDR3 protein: CSARPGQGGKGEQYF. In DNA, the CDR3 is TGCAGTGCTAGGCCGGGACAGGGGGGGAAGGGGGAGCAGTACTTC.

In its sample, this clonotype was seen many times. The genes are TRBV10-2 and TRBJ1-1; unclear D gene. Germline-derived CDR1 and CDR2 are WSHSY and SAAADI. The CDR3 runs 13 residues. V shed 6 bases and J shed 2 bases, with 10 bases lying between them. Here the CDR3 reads CASRDYGNTEAFF. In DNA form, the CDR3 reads TGCGCCAGCAGGGACTACGGTAACACTGAAGCTTTCTTT.

CDR3 residues: CASGTRGGSYNEQFF. CDR3 coding DNA: TGTGCTAGTGGTACGAGGGGGGGGTCCTACAATGAGCAGTTCTTC. V is TRBV12-5 and J is TRBJ2-1; D is perhaps TRBD2 (7 bases). The CDR3 consists of 15 residues. The V end was cut by 5 bases, the J end by 1 base, with 12 bases between. The germline CDR1 and CDR2 sequences are LGHNT and FRNRAP.

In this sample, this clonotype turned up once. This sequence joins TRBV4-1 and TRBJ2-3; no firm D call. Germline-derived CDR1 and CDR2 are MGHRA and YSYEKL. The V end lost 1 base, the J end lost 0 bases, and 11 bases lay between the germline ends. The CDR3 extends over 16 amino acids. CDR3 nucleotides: TGCGCCAGCAGCCAAGTAGGTGGCCCTAGCACAGATACGCAGTATTTT. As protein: CASSQVGGPSTDTQYF.

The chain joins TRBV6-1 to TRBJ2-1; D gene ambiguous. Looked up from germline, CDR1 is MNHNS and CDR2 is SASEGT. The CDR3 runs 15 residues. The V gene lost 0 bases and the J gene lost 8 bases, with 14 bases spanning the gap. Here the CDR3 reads CASSEAWASQYEQFF. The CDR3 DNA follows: TGTGCCAGCAGTGAAGCATGGGCTTCCCAATATGAGCAGTTCTTC.

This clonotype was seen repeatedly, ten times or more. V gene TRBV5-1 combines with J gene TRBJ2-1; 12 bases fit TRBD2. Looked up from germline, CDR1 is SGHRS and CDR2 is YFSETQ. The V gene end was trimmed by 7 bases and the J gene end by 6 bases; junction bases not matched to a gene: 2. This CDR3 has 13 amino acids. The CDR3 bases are TGCGCCAGCGGACTAGCGGGGACCAATGAGCAGTTCTTC. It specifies CASGLAGTNEQFF.

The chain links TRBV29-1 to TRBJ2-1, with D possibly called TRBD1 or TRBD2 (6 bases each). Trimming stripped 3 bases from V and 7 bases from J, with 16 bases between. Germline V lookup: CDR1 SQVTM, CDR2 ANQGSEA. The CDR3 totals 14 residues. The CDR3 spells CSVDKGGQRNEQFF. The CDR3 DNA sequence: TGCAGCGTTGATAAGGGGGGCCAAAGGAATGAGCAGTTCTTC.

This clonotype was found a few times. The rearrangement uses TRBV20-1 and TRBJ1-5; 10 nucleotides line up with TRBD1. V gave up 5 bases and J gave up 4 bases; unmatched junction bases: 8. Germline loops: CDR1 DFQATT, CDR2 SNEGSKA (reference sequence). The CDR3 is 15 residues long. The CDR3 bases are TGCAGTGCTTGTGCCGGGACAGGGGCTAATCAGCCCCAGCATTTT. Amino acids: CSACAGTGANQPQHF.

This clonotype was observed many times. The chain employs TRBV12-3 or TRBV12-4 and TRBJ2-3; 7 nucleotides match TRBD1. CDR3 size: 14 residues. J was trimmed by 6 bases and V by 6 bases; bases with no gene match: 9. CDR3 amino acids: CASRPDREWDTQYF. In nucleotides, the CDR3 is TGTGCCAGCAGGCCCGACAGGGAGTGGGATACGCAGTATTTT.

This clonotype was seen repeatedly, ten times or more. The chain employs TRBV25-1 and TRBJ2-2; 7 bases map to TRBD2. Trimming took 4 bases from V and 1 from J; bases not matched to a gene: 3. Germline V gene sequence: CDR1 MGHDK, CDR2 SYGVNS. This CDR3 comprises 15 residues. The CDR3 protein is CASSGAGVNTGELFF. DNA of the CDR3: TGTGCCAGCAGTGGGGCGGGGGTGAACACCGGGGAGCTGTTTTTT.

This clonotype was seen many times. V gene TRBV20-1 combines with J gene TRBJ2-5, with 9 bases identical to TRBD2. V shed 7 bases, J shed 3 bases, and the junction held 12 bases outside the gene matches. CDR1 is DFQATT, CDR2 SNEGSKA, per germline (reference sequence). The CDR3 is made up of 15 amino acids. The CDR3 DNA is TGCAGTGTAAGGAGGGTAGCGGGGGTCGAAGAGACCCAGTACTTC. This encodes CSVRRVAGVEETQYF.

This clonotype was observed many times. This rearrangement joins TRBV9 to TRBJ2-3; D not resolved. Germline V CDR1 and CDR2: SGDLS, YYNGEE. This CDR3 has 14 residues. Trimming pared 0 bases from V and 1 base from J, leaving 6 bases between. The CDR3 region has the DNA TGTGCCAGCAGCGTAGGAACAGGCACAGATACGCAGTATTTT. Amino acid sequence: CASSVGTGTDTQYF. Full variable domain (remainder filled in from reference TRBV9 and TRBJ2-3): DSGVTQTPKHLITATGQRVTLRCSPRSGDLSVYWYQQSLDQGLQFLIQYYNGEERAKGNILERFSAQQFPDLHSELNLSSLELGDSALYFCASSVGTGTDTQYFGPGTRLTVL.

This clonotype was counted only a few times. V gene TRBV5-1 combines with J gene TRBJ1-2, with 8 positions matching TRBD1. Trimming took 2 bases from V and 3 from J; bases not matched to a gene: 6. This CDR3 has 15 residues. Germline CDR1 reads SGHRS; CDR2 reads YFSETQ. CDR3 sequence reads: CASSLSPGQDYGYTF. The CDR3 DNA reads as TGCGCCAGCAGCTTAAGCCCGGGACAGGACTATGGCTACACCTTC. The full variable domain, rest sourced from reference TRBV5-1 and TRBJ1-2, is KAGVTQTPRYLIKTRGQQVTLSCSPISGHRSVSWYQQTPGQGLQFLFEYFSETQRNKGNFPGRFSGRQFSNSRSEMNVSTLELGDSALYLCASSLSPGQDYGYTFGSGTRLTVV.